Presented here are 21 T cell receptor beta chains from one specimen sequenced in a study of blood T cells in healthy people across ages. Alongside a J-beta primer mix, a sample-barcoded 5' primer served in a second PCR lasting about 7 to 12 cycles. Using its own MiXCR run on the 5' RACE reads, TCRdb lists one record per CDR3 protein. The sample records about 640,000 distinct CDR3 sequences, roughly two fifths being singletons. What was sequenced was blood. The receptors stem from a man older than 75 in good health.

V is TRBV7-9 and J is TRBJ2-3, with D tentatively TRBD1 (6 bases). Per the germline V gene, CDR1 is SEHNR and CDR2 is FQNEAQ (reference sequence). The CDR3 covers 17 residues. V lost 1 base and J 0 bases, leaving 14 bases between the germline ends. The CDR3 region is CASSLGRAGVSTDTQYF. The CDR3, as DNA: TGTGCCAGCAGCTTAGGACGCGCAGGGGTTAGCACAGATACGCAGTATTTT.

The rearrangement links TRBV5-6 to TRBJ1-5, with a weak D call TRBD1 (6 bases). Germline CDR1 reads SGHDT; CDR2 reads YYEEEE. The CDR3 runs 17 residues. The ends were cut back, 2 bases at V and 2 bases at J, with 17 bases in the middle. DNA for the CDR3: TGTGCCAGCAGCTTAAACAGGGTCAGGTTCGGCAATCAGCCCCAGCATTTT. This translates into CASSLNRVRFGNQPQHF. The full variable domain, completed using reference TRBV5-6 and TRBJ1-5, is DAGVTQSPTHLIKTRGQQVTLRCSPKSGHDTVSWYQQALGQGPQFIFQYYEEEERQRGNFPDRFSGHQFPNYSSELNVNALLLGDSALYLCASSLNRVRFGNQPQHFGDGTRLSIL.

The chain links TRBV6-2 or TRBV6-3 to TRBJ2-3; TRBD1 is a possible D gene (5 bases). The CDR3 sequence is 15 residues long. Germline CDR1 MNHEY, CDR2 SVGEGT. V shed 6 bases and J shed 6 bases, with 19 bases lying between them. The CDR3 nucleotides read TGTGCCAGCAGCCGCAACCTCCAGGGTGTGGATACGCAGTATTTT. Protein: CASSRNLQGVDTQYF.

The chain's CDR3 is CSTNREGREQFF. The CDR3 coding sequence is TGCAGTACCAACCGGGAGGGCCGGGAGCAGTTCTTC. The genes are TRBV20-1 and TRBJ2-1; TRBD2 matches 8 bases. Losses at the gene ends were 8 bases for V and 10 bases for J; bases not matched to a gene: 10. Germline CDR1 reads DFQATT; CDR2 reads SNEGSKA (reference sequence). The CDR3 loop spans 12 amino acids.

This chain uses TRBV5-1 with TRBJ1-1; possibly TRBD1 for D (6 bases). Deletions cut 3 bases from V and 1 base from J, with 10 bases between. Germline assignment: CDR1 SGHRS and CDR2 YFSETQ. This CDR3 has 14 residues. The DNA for the CDR3 is TGCGCCAGCAGCTCAGAGACAGGGAACACTGAAGCTTTCTTT. As protein: CASSSETGNTEAFF.

About this clonotype: Germline and junction disagree at one end, which may indicate a read error. V is TRBV20-1 and J is TRBJ1-2, with 9 bases matching TRBD1. The CDR3 is 13 residues long. The germline gives CDR1 DFQATT, CDR2 SNEGSKA (reference sequence). The DNA of the CDR3 is TGCAGTGCTGGATCCGGGACAGGGAATGGCCACACCTTC. Protein sequence: CSAGSGTGNGHTF.

The chain has TRBV9 and TRBJ2-1, with 14 bases lining up with TRBD2. The V and J ends lost 3 bases and 6 bases, in that order; junction bases with no gene match: 5. This CDR3 comprises 16 residues. Germline V gives CDR1 SGDLS, CDR2 YYNGEE. The CDR3 DNA reads TGTGCCAGCAGCGCCCCGGGACTAGCGGGAGTCAATGAGCAGTTCTTC. As protein: CASSAPGLAGVNEQFF.

The sample holds a few counts of this clonotype. The J gene is TRBJ2-5, the V gene TRBV28, with D possibly matching TRBD1 (7 bases). V was trimmed by 5 bases and J by 4 bases, leaving 17 bases between them. The CDR3 sequence is 15 residues long. CDR1 and CDR2 (germline): MDHEN, SYDVKM. This CDR3 reads CASSPGQAGGETQYF. DNA of the CDR3: TGTGCCAGCAGTCCTGGACAGGCCGGGGGAGAGACCCAGTACTTC.

A few counts support this clonotype. This rearrangement joins TRBV20-1 to TRBJ2-5, with TRBD1 matching 8 bases. The CDR3 runs to 12 residues. V lost 6 bases to trimming and J lost 5 bases; unmatched junction nucleotides: 5. The germline gives CDR1 DFQATT, CDR2 SNEGSKA (reference sequence). The CDR3 here is CSAWTGRETQYF. CDR3 nucleotide sequence: TGCAGTGCATGGACAGGGCGTGAGACCCAGTACTTC.

The J gene is TRBJ2-1, the V gene TRBV5-1; D might be TRBD1 (7 bases). V was clipped by 4 bases and J by 13 bases, with 24 bases between them. CDR1 and CDR2 from the germline V gene are SGHRS and YFSETQ. The CDR3 spans 15 residues. The CDR3, as DNA: TGCGCCAGCAGCCCCCGACAGGGAGGCCAAGGGACCCAGTTCTTC. This gives the protein CASSPRQGGQGTQFF. The variable domain in full, with the rest retrieved from reference TRBV5-1 and TRBJ2-1, is KAGVTQTPRYLIKTRGQQVTLSCSPISGHRSVSWYQQTPGQGLQFLFEYFSETQRNKGNFPGRFSGRQFSNSRSEMNVSTLELGDSALYLCASSPRQGGQGTQFFGPGTRLTVL.

This clonotype has only a few counts. J is TRBJ1-3 and V is TRBV20-1, with D tentatively TRBD1 (5 bases). The CDR3 totals 13 residues. Germline V gene data show CDR1 as DFQATT and CDR2 as SNEGSKA (reference sequence). Trimming took 6 bases from V and 6 from J, leaving 15 bases between them. CDR3 nucleotide sequence: TGCAGTGCGGTCGGGACGGACGAAAACACCATATATTTT. Translation gives CSAVGTDENTIYF.

The chain employs TRBV5-1 and TRBJ2-5; the D gene is possibly TRBD1 (5 bases). The germline gives CDR1 SGHRS, CDR2 YFSETQ. V lost 2 bases and J 2 bases, leaving 10 bases between the germline ends. This CDR3 comprises 14 residues. The CDR3 DNA reads as TGCGCCAGCAGCTTTAAGGGGCTTCAAGAGACCCAGTACTTC. Protein product: CASSFKGLQETQYF.

V gene TRBV7-2 combines with J gene TRBJ2-3, with 7 bases that match TRBD2. There are 16 residues in the CDR3. V shed 5 bases, J shed 2 bases, and the junction held 10 bases outside the gene matches. The germline V gene has CDR1 SGHTA and CDR2 FQGNSA. The CDR3 is CASSPRGGGPTDTQYF. For the CDR3, the DNA is TGTGCCAGCAGCCCCAGAGGCGGGGGACCCACAGATACGCAGTATTTT.

The gene calls are TRBV6-2 or TRBV6-3 and TRBJ2-7; 9 bases align to TRBD2. This CDR3 is 18 amino acids long. With V trimmed by 5 bases and J by 3 bases, 17 bases remained unmatched. The germline gives CDR1 MNHEY, CDR2 SVGEGT. CDR3 DNA: TGTGCCAGCAGTATTGTAGCGGGGGCCACTAGCGTCGGCTACGAGCAGTACTTC. This gives the protein CASSIVAGATSVGYEQYF.

The rearrangement uses TRBV20-1 and TRBJ2-4; D gene ambiguous. CDR1 and CDR2 (germline): DFQATT, SNEGSKA (reference sequence). With 5 bases removed from V and 0 bases from J, the gap between germline ends came to 11 bases. CDR3 length equals 14 residues. The CDR3 sequence is CSAPPQVAKNIQYF. The DNA of the CDR3 is TGCAGTGCTCCCCCGCAGGTAGCCAAAAACATTCAGTACTTC.

V usage is TRBV30 and J usage is TRBJ1-1; D unresolved. Germline loops: CDR1 GTSNPN, CDR2 SVGIG (reference sequence). The CDR3 length is 14 residues. With 0 bases removed from V and 0 bases from J, the gap between germline ends came to 8 bases. CDR3 loop: CAWSVRGLNTEAFF. CDR3 DNA sequence: TGTGCCTGGAGTGTACGCGGGCTGAACACTGAAGCTTTCTTT.

Remarks on this clonotype: This could be a read error, since a much larger clone is one nucleotide away. The chain couples TRBV6-2 or TRBV6-3 to TRBJ2-1; D not resolved. Trimming removed 2 bases from V and 1 base from J, with 6 bases in between. This CDR3 is 14 amino acids long. CDR1 and CDR2 from the germline V gene are MNHEY and SVGEGT. CDR3 sequence (DNA): TGTGCCAGCAGTTACCTCAGGTCCTACAATGAGCAGTTCTTC. Protein product: CASSYLRSYNEQFF.

This clonotype was counted many times. J is TRBJ2-5 and V is TRBV9; the D is unclear. Germline V gene lookup returns CDR1 SGDLS and CDR2 YYNGEE. The V and J ends lost 0 bases and 4 bases respectively, with 10 bases between them. This CDR3 spans 14 amino acids. The CDR3 sequence is CASSVDPSRETQYF. CDR3 coding DNA: TGTGCCAGCAGCGTAGATCCGAGCAGAGAGACCCAGTACTTC.

This clonotype was recorded a few times. The genes are TRBV15 and TRBJ2-5; D is perhaps TRBD1 (5 bases). Trimming pared 0 bases from V and 5 bases from J, leaving 13 bases between. CDR1 and CDR2 from the germline V gene are LNHNV and YYDKDF (reference sequence). The CDR3 covers 15 residues. The CDR3 bases are TGTGCCACCAGCAGAGATTTTCAGGGTCGGGAGACCCAGTACTTC. Residues: CATSRDFQGRETQYF.

This clonotype was seen only a few times. This chain joins TRBV7-9 and TRBJ1-6; D perhaps matches TRBD1 (5 bases). V was shortened by 1 base and J by 9 bases, with 10 bases between the two germline ends. This CDR3 is built from 14 residues. Germline V gene lookup returns CDR1 SEHNR and CDR2 FQNEAQ (reference sequence). The CDR3 region is CASSLETDSSPLHF. Written as DNA, the CDR3 is TGTGCCAGCAGCTTAGAGACAGACTCTTCACCCCTCCACTTT.

This clonotype has only a few counts. The chain links TRBV7-9 to TRBJ2-5; 8 bases line up with TRBD2. The germline V gene encodes CDR1 SEHNR and CDR2 FQNEAQ (reference sequence). The V and J ends lost 7 bases and 5 bases, in that order; junction bases with no gene match: 9. The length of the CDR3 is 14 residues. CDR3 nucleotides: TGTGCCAGCATTCTTAGCGGGGCCAAGGAGACCCAGTACTTC. Its protein product is CASILSGAKETQYF.